This entry is about one T cell receptor beta chain. As yet, its antigen is unknown. Template switching introduced UMIs that contain a 6-nucleotide sample barcode. Reanalyzing the 5' RACE reads, TCRdb keeps one entry per CDR3 protein, without DNA. In total, the table holds approximately 400,000 distinct CDR3 sequences. Whole-blood RNA isolation (total RNA) proceeded without T cell sorting. The record originates from a study of monozygotic twins with inflammatory bowel disease. General study results and limits: The authors found no support for a single strong IBD-associated signal or clonotype.

The sample was blood. This sequence was found in a human donor with ulcerative colitis or Crohn's disease, or a healthy co-twin of an affected twin (not recorded which).

CDR3: CASSVGPASGTDTQYF. The chain is built from TRBV5-1 and TRBJ2-3; the TCRdb D gene call, TRBD2, has no DNA to confirm it. This CDR3 region has 16 residues. Germline V CDR1 and CDR2: SGHRS, YFSETQ.